This T cell receptor beta chain was retrieved from a study of TIL therapy for anti-PD-1-resistant metastatic lung cancer. About the research overall: Most patients had lung adenocarcinoma; a handful of tumors were EGFR-mutant, two ALK-rearranged; half smoked currently or formerly.

The immunoSEQ assay was v3. The method was immunoSEQ multiplex PCR; TCRdb's version includes in-frame clones alone and lacks a portion of them. The table lists tens of thousands of clones, about 86% of them singletons. V was clipped by 5 bases and J by 9 bases; unmatched bases: 5. Germline V gene lookup returns CDR1 SGHAT and CDR2 FQNNGV. The CDR3 contains 14 residues. The time point here: pre-treatment sample, taken before nivolumab and TIL therapy. The chain is built from TRBV11-2 and TRBJ2-7; 15 positions match TRBD2. This specimen was blood, taken at baseline. The TCR originated in a person aged 25 to 79 with non-small cell lung cancer. CDR3 residues: CASSQGLAGGVQYF. CDR3 in DNA: TGTGCCAGCAGCCAAGGACTAGCGGGAGGGGTGCAGTACTTC.